A single sample is the source of the 7 T cell receptor beta chains below, sequenced in a study of T-cell memory formation after mild COVID-19. TCRdb redid the calling of the 5' RACE reads with MiXCR, one entry per CDR3 protein. The sample shows 300,000 to 350,000 distinct CDR3 sequences, 19% of them seen only once. Sequencing was performed on PBMCs or a T cell subset sorted from them (not recorded which). The receptors were gathered from a young man who had mild COVID-19 (a few samples of this study predate the infection). Cell type and time point are not known.

This clonotype was observed a handful of times. V and J are TRBV12-3 or TRBV12-4 and TRBJ2-1; D unresolved. Between the trimmed V and J ends, which lost 6 bases and 0 bases, there was a span of 6 bases. The CDR3 runs to 13 residues. CDR3 in DNA: TGTGCCAGCAGGGACGGCTCCTACAATGAGCAGTTCTTC. The encoded protein is CASRDGSYNEQFF.

CDR3 in amino acids: CASSVQAGQETQYF. The CDR3 DNA sequence: TGTGCCAGCAGCGTACAGGCAGGCCAAGAGACCCAGTACTTC. V gene TRBV9 combines with J gene TRBJ2-5; the D is unclear. The ends were cut back, 1 base at V and 1 base at J, with 8 bases in the middle. The CDR3 loop spans 14 amino acids. Germline loops: CDR1 SGDLS, CDR2 YYNGEE.

This clonotype was detected only a few times. V gene TRBV14 combines with J gene TRBJ2-5, with D maybe TRBD1 (6 bases). The CDR3 loop spans 14 amino acids. CDR1 and CDR2 from the germline V gene are SGHDN and FVKESK. Trimming left V 5 bases short and J 1 base short, with 11 bases between. CDR3 sequence reads: CASSSLDSQETQYF. CDR3 nucleotides: TGTGCCAGCAGCAGCCTGGACAGCCAAGAGACCCAGTACTTC.

This clonotype was recorded a few times. The chain combines TRBV7-9 with TRBJ1-5, with D possibly being TRBD1 (6 bases). CDR3 size: 15 residues. Germline assignment: CDR1 SEHNR and CDR2 FQNEAQ (reference sequence). Trimming pared 5 bases from V and 8 bases from J, leaving 19 bases between. CDR3 protein: CASSALGGAGEPQHF. As DNA, the CDR3 is TGTGCCAGCAGCGCGCTGGGGGGCGCAGGGGAGCCCCAGCATTTT.

This clonotype has just a few counts. V and J are TRBV7-2 and TRBJ1-4, with 8 bases matching TRBD1. Trimming took 6 bases from V and 7 from J; bases not matched to a gene: 7. The germline CDR1 and CDR2 sequences are SGHTA and FQGNSA. The CDR3 spans 14 residues. CDR3 sequence: CASSPDRVSEKLFF. CDR3 DNA: TGTGCCAGCAGTCCGGACAGGGTTAGTGAAAAACTGTTTTTT.

This clonotype was observed a few times. This chain connects TRBV7-9 to TRBJ2-1; 7 bases are a match to TRBD2. Trimming removed 4 bases from V and 3 bases from J; junction bases left unmatched: 3. The CDR3 extends over 14 amino acids. Germline assignment: CDR1 SEHNR and CDR2 FQNEAQ (reference sequence). In DNA, the CDR3 is TGTGCCAGCAGCTCCGTAGCGGGCTACAATGAGCAGTTCTTC. This translates into CASSSVAGYNEQFF. Combining the CDR3 with reference TRBV7-9 and TRBJ2-1 gives the whole variable domain DTGVSQNPRHKITKRGQNVTFRCDPISEHNRLYWYRQTLGQGPEFLTYFQNEAQLEKSRLLSDRFSAERPKGSFSTLEIQRTEQGDSAMYLCASSSVAGYNEQFFGPGTRLTVL.

The genes are TRBV7-9 and TRBJ2-2; D remains unclear. The V end was cut by 4 bases, the J end by 4 bases, with 13 bases between. CDR1 is SEHNR and CDR2 is FQNEAQ in the germline V gene (reference sequence). The CDR3 consists of 15 residues. CDR3 nucleotides: TGTGCCAGCAGCTGGGTGTATTTTGGCACCGGGGAGCTGTTTTTT. It encodes CASSWVYFGTGELFF.